This paragraph covers one T cell receptor (beta chain) sequence. Trimming took 5 bases from V and 8 from J; bases not matched to a gene: 8. Germline CDR1 is LGHNT and CDR2 is FRNRAP. The CDR3 runs to 14 residues. TCRdb's table, derived via immunoSEQ multiplex PCR, lists solely in-frame clones and lacks some. The profile shows roughly 66,000 clones, 86% of them singletons. The data belong to a study of technical replicates of blood from several donors. The specimen sequenced was PBMCs. The source of this sequence is a human donor in good health. Some clones in this sample may be carry-over from other donors' samples. The chain employs TRBV12-5 and TRBJ2-1; 8 nucleotides align to TRBD2. The CDR3 region has the DNA TGTGCTAGTGGTCCTAGACTAGCGTCCCATGAGCAGTTCTTC. This sequence encodes CASGPRLASHEQFF. Combining the CDR3 with reference TRBV12-5 and TRBJ2-1 gives the whole variable domain DARVTQTPRHKVTEMGQEVTMRCQPILGHNTVFWYRQTMMQGLELLAYFRNRAPLDDSGMPKDRFSAEMPDATLATLKIQPSEPRDSAVYFCASGPRLASHEQFFGPGTRLTVL.